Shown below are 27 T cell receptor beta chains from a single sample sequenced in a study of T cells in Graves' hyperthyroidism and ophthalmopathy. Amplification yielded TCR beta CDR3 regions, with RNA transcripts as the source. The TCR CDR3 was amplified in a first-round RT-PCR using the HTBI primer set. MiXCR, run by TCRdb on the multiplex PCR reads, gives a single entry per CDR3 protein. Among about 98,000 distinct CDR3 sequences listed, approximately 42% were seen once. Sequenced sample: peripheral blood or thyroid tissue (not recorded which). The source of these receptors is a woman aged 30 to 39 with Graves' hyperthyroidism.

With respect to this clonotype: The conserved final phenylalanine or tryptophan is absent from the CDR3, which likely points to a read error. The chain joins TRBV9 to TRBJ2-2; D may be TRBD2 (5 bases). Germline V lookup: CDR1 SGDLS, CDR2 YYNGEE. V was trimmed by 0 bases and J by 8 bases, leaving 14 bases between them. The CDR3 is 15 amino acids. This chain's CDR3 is CASSVVDGAVGELFL. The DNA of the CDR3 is TGTGCCAGCAGCGTAGTGGACGGAGCGGTGGGGGAGCTGTTTCTT.

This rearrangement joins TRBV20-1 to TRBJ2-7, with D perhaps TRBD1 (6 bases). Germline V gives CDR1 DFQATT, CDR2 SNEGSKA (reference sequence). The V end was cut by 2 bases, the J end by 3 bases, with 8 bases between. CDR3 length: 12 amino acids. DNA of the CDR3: TGCAGTGCTAGAACAGGGTTCTACGAGCAGTACTTC. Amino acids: CSARTGFYEQYF.

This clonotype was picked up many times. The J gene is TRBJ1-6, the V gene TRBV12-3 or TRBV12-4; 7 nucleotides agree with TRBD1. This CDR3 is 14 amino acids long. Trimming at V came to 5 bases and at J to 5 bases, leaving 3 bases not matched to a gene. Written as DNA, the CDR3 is TGTGCCAGCAGTGCCGGACAGGATAATTCACCCCTCCACTTT. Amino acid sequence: CASSAGQDNSPLHF.

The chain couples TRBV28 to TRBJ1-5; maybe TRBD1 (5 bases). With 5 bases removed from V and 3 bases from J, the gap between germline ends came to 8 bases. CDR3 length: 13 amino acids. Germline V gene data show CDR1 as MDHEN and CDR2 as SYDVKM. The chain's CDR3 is CASSTGYNQPQHF. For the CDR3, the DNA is TGTGCCAGCAGTACAGGTTACAATCAGCCCCAGCATTTT.

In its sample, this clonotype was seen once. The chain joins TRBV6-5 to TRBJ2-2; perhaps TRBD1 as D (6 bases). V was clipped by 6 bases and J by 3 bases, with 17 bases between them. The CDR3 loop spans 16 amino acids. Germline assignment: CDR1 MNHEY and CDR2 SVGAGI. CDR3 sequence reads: CASRGTLRGYTGELFF. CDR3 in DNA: TGTGCCAGCAGAGGGACACTGCGTGGCTACACCGGGGAGCTGTTTTTT.

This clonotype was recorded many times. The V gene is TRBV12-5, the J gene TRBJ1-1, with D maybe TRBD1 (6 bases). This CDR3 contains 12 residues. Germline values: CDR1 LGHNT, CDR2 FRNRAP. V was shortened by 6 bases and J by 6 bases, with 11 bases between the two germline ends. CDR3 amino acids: CASGLGAAEAFF. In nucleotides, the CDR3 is TGTGCTAGTGGCCTGGGGGCAGCTGAAGCTTTCTTT.

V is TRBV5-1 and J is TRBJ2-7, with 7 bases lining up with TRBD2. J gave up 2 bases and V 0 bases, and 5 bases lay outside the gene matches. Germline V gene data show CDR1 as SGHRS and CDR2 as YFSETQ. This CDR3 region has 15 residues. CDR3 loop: CASSLGLAATYEQYF. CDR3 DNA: TGCGCCAGCAGCTTGGGACTAGCTGCAACCTACGAGCAGTACTTC.

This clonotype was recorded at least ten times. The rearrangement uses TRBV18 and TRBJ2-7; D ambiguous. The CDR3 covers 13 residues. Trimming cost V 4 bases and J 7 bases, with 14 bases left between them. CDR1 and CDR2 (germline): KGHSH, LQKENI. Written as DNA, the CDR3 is TGTGCCAGCTCACTTAGCATCCCGCTTGAGCAGTACTTC. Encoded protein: CASSLSIPLEQYF.

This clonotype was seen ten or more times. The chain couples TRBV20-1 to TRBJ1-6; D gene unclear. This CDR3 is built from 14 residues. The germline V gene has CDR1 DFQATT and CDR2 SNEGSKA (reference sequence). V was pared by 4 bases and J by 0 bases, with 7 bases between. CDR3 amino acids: CSATISSYNSPLHF. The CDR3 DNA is TGCAGTGCTACAATAAGCTCCTATAATTCACCCCTCCACTTT.

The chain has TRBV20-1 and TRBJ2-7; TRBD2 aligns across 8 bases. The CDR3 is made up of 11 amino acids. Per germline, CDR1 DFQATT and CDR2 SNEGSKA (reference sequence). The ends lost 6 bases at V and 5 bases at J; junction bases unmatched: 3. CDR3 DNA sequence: TGCAGTGCGTCGACTAGCGACGAGCAGTACTTC. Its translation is CSASTSDEQYF.

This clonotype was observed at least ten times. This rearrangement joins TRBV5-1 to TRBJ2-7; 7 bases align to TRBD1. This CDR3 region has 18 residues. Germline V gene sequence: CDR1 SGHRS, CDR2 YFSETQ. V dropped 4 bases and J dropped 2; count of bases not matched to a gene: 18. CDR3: CASSHHPDHRGIAYEQYF. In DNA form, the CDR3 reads TGCGCCAGCAGCCATCACCCCGACCACAGGGGAATCGCCTACGAGCAGTACTTC.

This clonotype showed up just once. As DNA, the CDR3 is TGTGCCAGCAGCTTAAGTAGGGGCGCTGGCTACACCTTC. This sequence encodes CASSLSRGAGYTF. The chain has TRBV13 and TRBJ1-2, with D possibly TRBD1 on 5 matching bases. The CDR3 is 13 amino acids. The germline V gene has CDR1 PRHDT and CDR2 FYEKMQ (reference sequence). V was pared by 2 bases and J by 7 bases, with 11 bases between.

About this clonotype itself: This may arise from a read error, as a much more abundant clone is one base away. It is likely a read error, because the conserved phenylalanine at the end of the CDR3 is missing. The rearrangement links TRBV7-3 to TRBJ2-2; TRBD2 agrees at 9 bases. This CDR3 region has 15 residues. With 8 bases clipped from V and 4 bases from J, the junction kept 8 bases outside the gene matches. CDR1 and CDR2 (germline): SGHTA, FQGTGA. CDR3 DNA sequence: TGTGCCAGCGGATCTAGCGGGATACCCACCGGGGAGCTGTTTTAT. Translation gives CASGSSGIPTGELFY.

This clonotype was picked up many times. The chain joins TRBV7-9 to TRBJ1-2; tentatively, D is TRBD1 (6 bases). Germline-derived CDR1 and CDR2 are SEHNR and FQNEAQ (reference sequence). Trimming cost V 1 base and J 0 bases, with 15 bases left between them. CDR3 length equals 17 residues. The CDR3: CASSLVRTASSNYGYTF. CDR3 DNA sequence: TGTGCCAGCAGCTTAGTCCGGACAGCAAGTTCTAACTATGGCTACACCTTC.

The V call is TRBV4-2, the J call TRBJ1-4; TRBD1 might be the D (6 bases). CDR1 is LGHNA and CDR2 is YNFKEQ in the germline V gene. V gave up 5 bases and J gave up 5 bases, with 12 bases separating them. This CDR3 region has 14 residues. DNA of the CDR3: TGTGCCAGCAGCATCAGGGGCCTAAATGAAAAACTGTTTTTT. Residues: CASSIRGLNEKLFF.

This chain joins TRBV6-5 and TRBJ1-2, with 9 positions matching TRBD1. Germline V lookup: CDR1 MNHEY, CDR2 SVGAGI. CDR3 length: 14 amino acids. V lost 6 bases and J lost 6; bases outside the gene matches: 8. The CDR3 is CASSPGTGTNGYTF. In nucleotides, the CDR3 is TGTGCCAGCAGCCCCGGGACAGGGACCAATGGCTACACCTTC.

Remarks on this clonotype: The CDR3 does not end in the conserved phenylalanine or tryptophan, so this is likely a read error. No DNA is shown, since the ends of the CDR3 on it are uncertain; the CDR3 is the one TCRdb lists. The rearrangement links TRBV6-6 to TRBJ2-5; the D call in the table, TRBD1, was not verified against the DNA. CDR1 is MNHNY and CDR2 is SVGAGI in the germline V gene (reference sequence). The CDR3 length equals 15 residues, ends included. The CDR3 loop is CASSYPQGGKETQYL.

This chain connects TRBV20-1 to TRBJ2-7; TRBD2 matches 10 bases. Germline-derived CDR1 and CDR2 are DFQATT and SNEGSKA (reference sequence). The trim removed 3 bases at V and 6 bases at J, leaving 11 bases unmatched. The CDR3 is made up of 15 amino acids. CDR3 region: CSARFGAGGPREQYF. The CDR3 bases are TGCAGTGCTAGGTTTGGAGCGGGAGGGCCTCGCGAGCAGTACTTC.

The CDR3 bases are TGTGCCAGCAGCGGGGGTATGAGGACAGGGGAGTACTTC. Its protein product is CASSGGMRTGEYF. The chain combines TRBV7-2 with TRBJ2-7, with 9 bases identical to TRBD1. The CDR3 runs to 13 residues. Germline CDR1 SGHTA, CDR2 FQGNSA. J gave up 11 bases and V 5 bases, and 10 bases lay outside the gene matches.

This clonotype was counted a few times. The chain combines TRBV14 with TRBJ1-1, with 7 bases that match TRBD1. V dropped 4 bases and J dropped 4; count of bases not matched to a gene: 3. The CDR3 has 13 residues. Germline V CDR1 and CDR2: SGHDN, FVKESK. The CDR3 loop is CASSRDRATEAFF. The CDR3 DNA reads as TGTGCCAGCAGCCGGGACAGAGCCACTGAAGCTTTCTTT.

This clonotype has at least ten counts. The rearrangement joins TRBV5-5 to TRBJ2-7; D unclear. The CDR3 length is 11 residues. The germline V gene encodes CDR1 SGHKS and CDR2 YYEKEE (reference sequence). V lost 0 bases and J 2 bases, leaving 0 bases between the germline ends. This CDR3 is CASSLAYEQYF. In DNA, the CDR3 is TGTGCCAGCAGCTTGGCCTACGAGCAGTACTTC.

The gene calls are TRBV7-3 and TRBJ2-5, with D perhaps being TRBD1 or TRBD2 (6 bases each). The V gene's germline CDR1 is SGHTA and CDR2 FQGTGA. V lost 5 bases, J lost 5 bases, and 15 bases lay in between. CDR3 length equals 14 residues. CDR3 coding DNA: TGTGCCAGCAGCCCACAGGGAGGATTGGAGACCCAGTACTTC. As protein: CASSPQGGLETQYF.

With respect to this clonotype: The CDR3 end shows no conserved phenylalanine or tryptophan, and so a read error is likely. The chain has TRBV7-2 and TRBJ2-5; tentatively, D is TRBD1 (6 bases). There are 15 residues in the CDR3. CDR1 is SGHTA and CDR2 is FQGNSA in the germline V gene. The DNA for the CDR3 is TGTGCCAGCAGCTCCTTCACGGACAGTCAAGAGATCCAGTACTCC. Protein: CASSSFTDSQEIQYS.

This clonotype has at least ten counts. The CDR3 DNA reads as TGTGCCAGCAGACGGGAGACCCAGTACTTC. Its protein is CASRRETQYF. J is TRBJ2-5 and V is TRBV2; D gene uncertain. The CDR3 covers 10 residues. Germline CDR1 is SNHLY and CDR2 is FYNNEI. V was shortened by 6 bases and J by 5 bases, with 4 bases between the two germline ends.

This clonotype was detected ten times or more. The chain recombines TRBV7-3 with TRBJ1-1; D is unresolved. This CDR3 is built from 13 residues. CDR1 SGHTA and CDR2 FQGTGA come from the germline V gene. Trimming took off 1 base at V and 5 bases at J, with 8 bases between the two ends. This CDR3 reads CASSLSGLTEAFF. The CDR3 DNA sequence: TGTGCCAGCAGCTTAAGTGGGTTGACTGAAGCTTTCTTT.

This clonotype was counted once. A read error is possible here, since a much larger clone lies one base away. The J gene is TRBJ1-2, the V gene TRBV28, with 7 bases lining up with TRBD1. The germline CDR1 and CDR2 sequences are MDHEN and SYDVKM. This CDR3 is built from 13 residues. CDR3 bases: TGTGCCAGGACGACAGGGAGGGTGCGAGGCTACGCCTTC. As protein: CARTTGRVRGYAF.

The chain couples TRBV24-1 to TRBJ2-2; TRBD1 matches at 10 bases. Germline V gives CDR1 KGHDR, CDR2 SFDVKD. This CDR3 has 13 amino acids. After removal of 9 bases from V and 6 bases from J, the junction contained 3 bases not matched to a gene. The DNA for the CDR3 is TGTGCCACCCGAGGGACAGGGGCCGGGGAGCTGTTTTTT. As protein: CATRGTGAGELFF.